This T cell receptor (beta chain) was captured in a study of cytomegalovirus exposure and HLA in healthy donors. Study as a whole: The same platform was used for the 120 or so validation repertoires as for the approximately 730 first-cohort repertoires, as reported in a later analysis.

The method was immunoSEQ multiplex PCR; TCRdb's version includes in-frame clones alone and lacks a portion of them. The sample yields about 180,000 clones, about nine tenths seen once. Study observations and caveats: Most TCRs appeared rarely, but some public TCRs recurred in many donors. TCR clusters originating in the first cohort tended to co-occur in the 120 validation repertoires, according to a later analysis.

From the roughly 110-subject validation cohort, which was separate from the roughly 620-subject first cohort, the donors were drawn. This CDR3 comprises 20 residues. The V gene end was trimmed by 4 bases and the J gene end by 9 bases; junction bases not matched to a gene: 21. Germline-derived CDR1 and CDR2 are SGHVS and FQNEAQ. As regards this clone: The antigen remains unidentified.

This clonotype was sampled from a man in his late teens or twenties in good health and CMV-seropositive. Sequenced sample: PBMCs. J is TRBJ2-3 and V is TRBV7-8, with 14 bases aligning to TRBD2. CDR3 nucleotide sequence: TGTGCCAGCAGCTCGACGGGGACTAGCGGGAGTCTCCCCACCCGAAGGACGCAGTATTTT. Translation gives CASSSTGTSGSLPTRRTQYF.